The 10 T cell receptor beta chains below were found in one sample sequenced in a study of technical replicates of blood from a handful of donors. Produced via immunoSEQ multiplex PCR; TCRdb's table is partial and in-frame only. The sample consists of about 75,000 clones, about nine tenths of them appearing once. Sequences were obtained from T cells isolated from PBMCs. The receptors shown here come from a human donor in good health. Some clones in this sample may be carry-over from other donors' samples.

CDR3 sequence (DNA): TGTGCCAGCAGCTTAATTGCGCGGGGGGGCCTGTATGAGCAGTTCTTC. Translating gives CASSLIARGGLYEQFF. V gene TRBV7-9 combines with J gene TRBJ2-1, with 9 bases fitting TRBD2. The V gene end was trimmed by 2 bases and the J gene end by 8 bases; junction bases not matched to a gene: 10. The CDR3 has 16 residues. Germline-derived CDR1 and CDR2 are SEHNR and FQNEAQ (reference sequence).

The chain is built from TRBV14 and TRBJ2-3; D perhaps matches TRBD1 (6 bases). V gave up 2 bases and J gave up 2 bases, with 17 bases separating them. There are 17 residues in the CDR3. Germline loops: CDR1 SGHDN, CDR2 FVKESK. The CDR3 loop reads CASSQPETGATTDTQYF. The DNA of the CDR3 is TGTGCCAGCAGCCAACCGGAGACAGGCGCTACCACAGATACGCAGTATTTT.

The chain uses TRBV29-1 and TRBJ2-1; 13 positions agree with TRBD2. V was clipped by 5 bases and J by 9 bases; unmatched bases: 7. CDR3 size: 14 residues. Germline loops: CDR1 SQVTM, CDR2 ANQGSEA. The CDR3 sequence is CSVLRTSGSSEQFF. In DNA, the CDR3 is TGCAGCGTTCTGAGGACTAGCGGGAGTTCTGAGCAGTTCTTC.

The chain couples TRBV19 to TRBJ2-7; TRBD1 matches 7 bases. In germline, CDR1 is LNHDA, CDR2 SQIVND (reference sequence). V was pared by 5 bases and J by 6 bases, with 10 bases of the junction left unmatched. This CDR3 region has 14 residues. The CDR3 DNA is TGTGCCAGTAGTTACGGGACAGCATTCGGCGAGCAGTACTTC. Translated: CASSYGTAFGEQYF. Full variable domain (remainder filled in from reference TRBV19 and TRBJ2-7): DGGITQSPKYLFRKEGQNVTLSCEQNLNHDAMYWYRQDPGQGLRLIYYSQIVNDFQKGDIAEGYSVSREKKESFPLTVTSAQKNPTAFYLCASSYGTAFGEQYFGPGTRLTVT.

The chain uses TRBV5-8 and TRBJ2-7; 7 nucleotides line up with TRBD2. Unmatched junction bases numbered 8, after V lost 0 bases and J lost 2 bases. The V gene's germline CDR1 is SGHTS and CDR2 YDEGEE. The CDR3 totals 16 residues. The CDR3 DNA reads as TGTGCCAGCAGCTTGGAGGCGGGAGTCCTAACCTACGAGCAGTACTTC. This encodes CASSLEAGVLTYEQYF.

Written as DNA, the CDR3 is TGTGCCAGCAGCTTAGGGGGGGCACCCAACGTCCTGACTTTC. Its translation: CASSLGGAPNVLTF. The chain has TRBV5-5 and TRBJ2-6, with TRBD2 as a possible D gene (7 bases). The CDR3 spans 14 residues. The V end lost 2 bases, the J end lost 8 bases, and 11 bases lay between the germline ends. The germline gives CDR1 SGHKS, CDR2 YYEKEE (reference sequence).

The CDR3: CASSQELPGSTGELFF. The CDR3 nucleotides are TGTGCCAGCAGCCAAGAACTACCTGGGTCCACCGGGGAGCTGTTTTTT. The rearrangement uses TRBV4-2 and TRBJ2-2; D unresolved. Looked up from germline, CDR1 is LGHNA and CDR2 is YNFKEQ. V gave up 0 bases and J gave up 4 bases, with 12 bases separating them. The CDR3 is made up of 16 amino acids.

The J gene is TRBJ2-3, the V gene TRBV5-1; 8 nucleotides match TRBD2. The CDR3 length is 19 residues. V lost 4 bases, J lost 5 bases, and 21 bases stayed unmatched. Looked up from germline, CDR1 is SGHRS and CDR2 is YFSETQ. Written as DNA, the CDR3 is TGCGCCAGCAGCCTCGGACTAGCCCCCTCGAGTGTCTTAATAGATACGCAGTATTTT. Translated: CASSLGLAPSSVLIDTQYF.

The chain has TRBV11-1 and TRBJ1-1; 7 bases map to TRBD1. Germline V gene sequence: CDR1 SGHAT, CDR2 FQDESV (reference sequence). This CDR3 has 15 amino acids. The junction had 5 bases not matched to a gene; V was cut back by 0 bases and J by 4 bases. CDR3 protein: CASSLARGGRTEAFF. The CDR3 DNA follows: TGTGCCAGCAGCTTAGCCCGAGGGGGCCGCACTGAAGCTTTCTTT. Drawing the rest from reference TRBV11-1 and TRBJ1-1, the complete variable domain is EAEVAQSPRYKITEKSQAVAFWCDPISGHATLYWYRQILGQGPELLVQFQDESVVDDSQLPKDRFSAERLKGVDSTLKIQPAELGDSAMYLCASSLARGGRTEAFFGQGTRLTVV.

The CDR3 sequence: CASSLSGKAKNIQYF. The CDR3 coding sequence is TGTGCCAGCAGTTTAAGCGGGAAGGCCAAAAACATTCAGTACTTC. This sequence joins TRBV28 and TRBJ2-4; 7 bases match TRBD2. J was trimmed by 1 base and V by 2 bases; bases with no gene match: 2. The V gene's germline CDR1 is MDHEN and CDR2 SYDVKM. The CDR3 is made up of 15 amino acids.